This T cell receptor (beta chain) stems from a study of shared clonotypes between healthy human individuals. Whole-study findings and limits: Clonotypes which were not shared had lower generation probabilities than clonotypes that all four donors shared. Sharing across several donors was seen in 4% to 6.5% of naive CD4 clonotypes.

This CDR3 contains 15 residues. In germline, CDR1 is SGHVS, CDR2 FQNEAQ. V was pared by 1 base and J by 1 base, with 10 bases between. As concerns this clone: The target antigen is unknown.

Deep level was the assay's run setting. Assay used: immunoSEQ multiplex PCR; TCRdb lists only in-frame clones, some missing. The sample yields some 2,500,000 clones, under 95% seen once. The TCR comes from a man in his late teens or twenties in good health. Some clones in this sample may be carry-over from other donors' samples. The chain combines TRBV7-8 with TRBJ1-2; D gene uncertain. Sequencing was carried out using naive CD4+ T cells from PBMCs. Stated subset: CD45RA+ positively selected. The CDR3 is CASSLDTGGNYGYTF. The CDR3 DNA sequence: TGTGCCAGCAGCTTAGATACGGGTGGTAACTATGGCTACACCTTC.